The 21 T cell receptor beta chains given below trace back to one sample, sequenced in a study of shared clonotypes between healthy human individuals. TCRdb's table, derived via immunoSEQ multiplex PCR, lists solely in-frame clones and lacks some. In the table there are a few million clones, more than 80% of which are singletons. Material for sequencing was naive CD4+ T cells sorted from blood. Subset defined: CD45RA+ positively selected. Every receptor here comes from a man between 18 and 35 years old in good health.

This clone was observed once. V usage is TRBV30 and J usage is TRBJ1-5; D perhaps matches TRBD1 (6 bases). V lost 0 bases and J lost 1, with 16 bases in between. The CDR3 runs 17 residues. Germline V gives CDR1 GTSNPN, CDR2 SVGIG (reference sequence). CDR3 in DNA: TGTGCCTGGAGTGTAAGTCCAGGGGTCGAGAGCAATCAGCCCCAGCATTTT. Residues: CAWSVSPGVESNQPQHF.

CDR3: CASSSRTGDREKLFF. CDR3 bases: TGTGCCAGCAGCTCTAGGACAGGGGATCGTGAAAAACTGTTTTTT. V and J are TRBV28 and TRBJ1-4; the match to TRBD1 covers 9 bases. V lost 6 bases to trimming and J lost 7 bases; unmatched junction nucleotides: 9. Germline assignment: CDR1 MDHEN and CDR2 SYDVKM. The CDR3 has 15 residues.

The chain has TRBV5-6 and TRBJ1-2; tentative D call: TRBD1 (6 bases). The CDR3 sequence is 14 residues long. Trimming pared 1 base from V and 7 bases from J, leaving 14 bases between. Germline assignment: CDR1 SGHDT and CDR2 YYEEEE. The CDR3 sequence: CASSLIGGQGGYTF. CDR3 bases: TGTGCCAGCAGCTTGATCGGGGGCCAGGGTGGCTACACCTTC.

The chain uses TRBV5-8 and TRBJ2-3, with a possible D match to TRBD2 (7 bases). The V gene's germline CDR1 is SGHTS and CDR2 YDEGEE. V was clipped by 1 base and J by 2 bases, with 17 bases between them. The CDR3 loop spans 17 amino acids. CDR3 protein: CASSLRGTGGPTDTQYF. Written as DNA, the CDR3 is TGTGCCAGCAGCTTGAGGGGTACGGGGGGCCCCACAGATACGCAGTATTTT.

The CDR3 is CASSLTGEVGSAPLHF. CDR3 coding DNA: TGCGCCAGCAGCTTGACAGGGGAAGTGGGCTCGGCACCCCTCCACTTT. V is TRBV5-1 and J is TRBJ1-6; TRBD1 aligns across 7 bases. The CDR3 has 16 amino acids. V shed 1 base and J 11 bases; nucleotides not matched to a gene: 12. From germline, CDR1 is SGHRS and CDR2 YFSETQ.

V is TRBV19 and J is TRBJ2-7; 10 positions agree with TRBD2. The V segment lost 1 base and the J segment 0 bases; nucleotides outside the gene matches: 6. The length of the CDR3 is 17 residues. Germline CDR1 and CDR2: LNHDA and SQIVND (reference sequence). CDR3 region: CASSIVITSGISYEQYF. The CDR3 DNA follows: TGTGCCAGTAGTATAGTGATCACTAGCGGGATCTCCTACGAGCAGTACTTC. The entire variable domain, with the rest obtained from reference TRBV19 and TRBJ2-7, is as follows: DGGITQSPKYLFRKEGQNVTLSCEQNLNHDAMYWYRQDPGQGLRLIYYSQIVNDFQKGDIAEGYSVSREKKESFPLTVTSAQKNPTAFYLCASSIVITSGISYEQYFGPGTRLTVT.

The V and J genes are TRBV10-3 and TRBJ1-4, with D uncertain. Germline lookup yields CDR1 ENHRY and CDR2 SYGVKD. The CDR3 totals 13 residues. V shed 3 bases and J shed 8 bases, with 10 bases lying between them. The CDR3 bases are TGTGCCATCAGTGAACAGTCTAGCGAAAAACTGTTTTTT. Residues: CAISEQSSEKLFF.

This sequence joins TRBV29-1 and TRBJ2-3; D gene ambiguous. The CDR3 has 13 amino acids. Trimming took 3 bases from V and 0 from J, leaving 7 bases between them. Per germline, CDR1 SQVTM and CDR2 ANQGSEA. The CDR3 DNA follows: TGCAGCGTTGACGGGTATAGCACAGATACGCAGTATTTT. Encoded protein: CSVDGYSTDTQYF.

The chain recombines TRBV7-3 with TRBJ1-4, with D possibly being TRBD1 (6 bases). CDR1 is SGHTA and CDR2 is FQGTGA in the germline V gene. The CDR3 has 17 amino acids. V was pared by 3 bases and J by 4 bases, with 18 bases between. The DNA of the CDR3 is TGTGCCAGCAGCTTCCCCCCCTTGGGGGGCTTTAATGAAAAACTGTTTTTT. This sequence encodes CASSFPPLGGFNEKLFF.

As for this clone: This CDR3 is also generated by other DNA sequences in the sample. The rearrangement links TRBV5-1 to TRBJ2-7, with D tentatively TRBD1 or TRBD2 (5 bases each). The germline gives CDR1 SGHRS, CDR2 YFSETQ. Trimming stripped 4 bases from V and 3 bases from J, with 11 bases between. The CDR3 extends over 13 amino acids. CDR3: CASSLDTSYEQYF. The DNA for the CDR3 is TGCGCCAGCAGCCTGGACACTAGCTACGAGCAGTACTTC.

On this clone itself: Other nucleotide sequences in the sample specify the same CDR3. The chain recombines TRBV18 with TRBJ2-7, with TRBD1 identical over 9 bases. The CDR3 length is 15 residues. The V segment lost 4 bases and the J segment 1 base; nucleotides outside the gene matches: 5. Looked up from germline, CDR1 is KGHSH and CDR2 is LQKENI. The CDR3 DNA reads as TGTGCCAGCTCACGACCGGGACAGGGATCCTACGAGCAGTACTTC. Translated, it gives CASSRPGQGSYEQYF.

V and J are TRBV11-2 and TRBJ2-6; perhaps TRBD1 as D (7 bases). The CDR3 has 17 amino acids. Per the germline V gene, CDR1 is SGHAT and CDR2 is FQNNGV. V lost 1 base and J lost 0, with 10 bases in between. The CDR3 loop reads CASSLGQGGSGANVLTF. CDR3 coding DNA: TGTGCCAGCAGCTTAGGGCAGGGGGGCTCTGGGGCCAACGTCCTGACTTTC.

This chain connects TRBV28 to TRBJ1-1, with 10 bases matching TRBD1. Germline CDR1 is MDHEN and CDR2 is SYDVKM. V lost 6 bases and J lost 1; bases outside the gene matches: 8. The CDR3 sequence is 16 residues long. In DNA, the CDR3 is TGTGCCAGCAGCCTTACGGGACAGGGGAGGAACACTGAAGCTTTCTTT. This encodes CASSLTGQGRNTEAFF. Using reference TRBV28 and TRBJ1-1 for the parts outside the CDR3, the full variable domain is DVKVTQSSRYLVKRTGEKVFLECVQDMDHENMFWYRQDPGLGLRLIYFSYDVKMKEKGDIPEGYSVSREKKERFSLILESASTNQTSMYLCASSLTGQGRNTEAFFGQGTRLTVV.

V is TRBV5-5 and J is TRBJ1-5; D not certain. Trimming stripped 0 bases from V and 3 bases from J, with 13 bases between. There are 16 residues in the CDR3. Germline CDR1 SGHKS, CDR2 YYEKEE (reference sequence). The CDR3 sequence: CASSLAPAQNNQPQHF. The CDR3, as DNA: TGTGCCAGCAGCTTGGCGCCGGCTCAGAACAATCAGCCCCAGCATTTT.

The CDR3 loop reads CASSGLAGNRNEQFF. DNA for the CDR3: TGTGCCAGCAGTGGACTAGCGGGGAATCGGAATGAGCAGTTCTTC. This rearrangement joins TRBV6-5 to TRBJ2-1, with TRBD2 matching 12 bases. Germline V gene lookup returns CDR1 MNHEY and CDR2 SVGAGI. With 5 bases clipped from V and 7 bases from J, the junction kept 6 bases outside the gene matches. The CDR3 is made up of 15 amino acids.

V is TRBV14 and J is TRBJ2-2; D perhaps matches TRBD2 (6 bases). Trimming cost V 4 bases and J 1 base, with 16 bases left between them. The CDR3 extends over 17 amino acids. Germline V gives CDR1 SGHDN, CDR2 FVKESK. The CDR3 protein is CASSPPRGTLNTGELFF. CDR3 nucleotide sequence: TGTGCCAGCAGCCCACCTCGGGGGACGCTGAACACCGGGGAGCTGTTTTTT.

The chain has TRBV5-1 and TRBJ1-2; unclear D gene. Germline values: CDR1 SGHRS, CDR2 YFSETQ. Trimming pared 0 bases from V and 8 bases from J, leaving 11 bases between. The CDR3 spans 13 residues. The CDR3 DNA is TGCGCCAGCAGCTTGGCGGAGAAAGGAGGCTACACCTTC. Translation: CASSLAEKGGYTF.

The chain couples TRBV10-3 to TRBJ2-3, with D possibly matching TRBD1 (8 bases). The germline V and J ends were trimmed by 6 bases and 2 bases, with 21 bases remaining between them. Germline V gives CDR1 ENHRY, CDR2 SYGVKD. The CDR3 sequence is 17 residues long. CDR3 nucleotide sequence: TGTGCCATCAGCGCGGACAGGGAGGGAGCTTTCACAGATACGCAGTATTTT. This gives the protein CAISADREGAFTDTQYF.

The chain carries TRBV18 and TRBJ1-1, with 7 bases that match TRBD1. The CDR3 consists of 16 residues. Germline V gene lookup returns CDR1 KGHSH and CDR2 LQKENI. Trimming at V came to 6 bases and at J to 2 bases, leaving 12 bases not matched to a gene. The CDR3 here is CASSSTPGQKNTEAFF. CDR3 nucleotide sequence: TGTGCCAGCTCCTCCACACCGGGACAGAAAAACACTGAAGCTTTCTTT.

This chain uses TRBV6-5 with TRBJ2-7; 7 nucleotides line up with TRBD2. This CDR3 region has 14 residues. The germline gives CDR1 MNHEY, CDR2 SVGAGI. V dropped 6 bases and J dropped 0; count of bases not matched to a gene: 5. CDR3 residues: CASRRRGTSYEQYF. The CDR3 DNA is TGTGCCAGCAGGCGGCGGGGGACCTCCTACGAGCAGTACTTC.

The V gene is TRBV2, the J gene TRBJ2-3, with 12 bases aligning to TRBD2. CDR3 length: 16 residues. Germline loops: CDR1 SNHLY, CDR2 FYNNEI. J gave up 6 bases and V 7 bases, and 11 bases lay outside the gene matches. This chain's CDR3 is CASKPLLAGGGDTQYF. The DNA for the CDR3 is TGTGCCAGCAAGCCCCTACTAGCGGGGGGCGGGGATACGCAGTATTTT.